This TCR beta chain was profiled in a study of cytomegalovirus exposure and HLA in healthy donors. Study-wide points: As a later analysis revealed, the rate of TCR association differed by HLA locus, with DRB1 most and HLA-C fewest.

With regard to this clone: Its antigen remains unidentified.

The CDR3 totals 15 residues. In germline, CDR1 is MNHNS, CDR2 SASEGT. Trimming took 10 bases from V and 2 from J; bases not matched to a gene: 5. Researchers ran the PCR with 60 Vbeta and 13 Jbeta primers. Assay used: immunoSEQ multiplex PCR; TCRdb lists only in-frame clones, some missing. The sample holds about 140,000 clones; around 75% are singletons and the top ten take approximately 1.8%. The TCR comes from a woman aged 25 to 39 in good health and CMV-seronegative. Sequencing was performed on PBMCs. This chain links TRBV6-1 with TRBJ2-1, with TRBD2 matching 13 bases. CDR3 loop: CAITSGGVTYNEQFF. The CDR3 bases are TGTGCCATCACTAGCGGGGGGGTAACCTACAATGAGCAGTTCTTC.